This T cell receptor beta chain was documented in a study of beta chain features in type 1 diabetes. CDR3 size: 13 residues. With 2 bases removed from V and 4 bases from J, the gap between germline ends came to 9 bases. Germline V CDR1 and CDR2: SGHRS, YFSETQ. This clone was seen more than once but under ten times. Its cognate antigen is unknown. Broader study findings: Moderate but significant shortening of TCRB CDR3s was recorded in all four CD4+ subsets from Type 1 diabetes patients. PCR might favor shorter templates, equally in patients and controls. In cDNA sequencing, cells with high TCR expression could be over-represented.

As every portion of the isolated RNA was reverse transcribed, the sequencing read expressed TCRB transcripts. Naive, central memory and regulatory T cell samples averaged about 3.4 million reads. The assay was immunoSEQ multiplex PCR, and TCRdb's table has in-frame clones only and misses some. The sample lists 300,000 to 400,000 clones, around a tenth occurring once. The chain recombines TRBV5-1 with TRBJ1-2; D is uncertain. The specimen sequenced was central memory CD4+ T cells from blood. This sequence was found in a young man with type 1 diabetes. The DNA for the CDR3 is TGCGCCAGCAGCTTTTCCAACATCTATGGCTACACCTTC. It codes for CASSFSNIYGYTF.